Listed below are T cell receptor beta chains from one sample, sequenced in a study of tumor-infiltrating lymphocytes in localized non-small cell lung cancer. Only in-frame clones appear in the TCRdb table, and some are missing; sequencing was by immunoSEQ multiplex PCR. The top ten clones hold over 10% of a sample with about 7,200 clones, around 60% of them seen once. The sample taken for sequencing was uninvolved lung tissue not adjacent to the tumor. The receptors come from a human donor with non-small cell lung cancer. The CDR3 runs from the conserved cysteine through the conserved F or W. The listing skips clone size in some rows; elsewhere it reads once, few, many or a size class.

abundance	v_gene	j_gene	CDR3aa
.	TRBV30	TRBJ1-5	CAWREQGRYQPQHF
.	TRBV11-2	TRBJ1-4	CASSSMSGEKLFF
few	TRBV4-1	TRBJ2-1	CASSQDGRGRYNEQFF
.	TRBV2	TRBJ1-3	CASSVADLGNTIYF
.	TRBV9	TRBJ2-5	CASGAGLAGHRGAQYF
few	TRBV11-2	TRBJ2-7	CASSSTTSGGASYEQYF
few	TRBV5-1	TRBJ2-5	CASSWGTGGQETQYF
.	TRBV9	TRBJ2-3	CASSVGNSGGPDTQYF
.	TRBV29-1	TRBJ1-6	CSVAFGSNSPLHF
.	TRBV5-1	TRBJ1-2	CASSLEVTNYGYTF
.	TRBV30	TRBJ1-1	CAWKRQGGGTEAFF
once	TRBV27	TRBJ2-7	CASSLQYGYEQYF
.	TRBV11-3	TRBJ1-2	CAIVGAPNYGYTF
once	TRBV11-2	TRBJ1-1	CASSPGPLDTEAFF
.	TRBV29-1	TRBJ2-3	CSVGRAGQSGTQYF
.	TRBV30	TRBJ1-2	CAWYEGTNGYTF
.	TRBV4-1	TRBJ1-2	CASSQDIAPGGGYTF
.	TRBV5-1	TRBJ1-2	CASSREGMDYGYTF
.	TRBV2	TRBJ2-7	CASSENSRGLEQYF
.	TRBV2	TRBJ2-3	CASSLDPGATDTQYF
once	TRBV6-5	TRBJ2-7	CASSLGGDRPLEQYF
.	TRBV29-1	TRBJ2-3	CSVGTGGSTQYF
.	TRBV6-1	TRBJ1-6	CASSKGTGDNSPLHF
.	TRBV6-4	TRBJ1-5	CASSGQGYSNQPQHF
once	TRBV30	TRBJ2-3	CAWNLRGGEDTQYF
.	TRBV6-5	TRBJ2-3	CASSPRSAGADTQYF
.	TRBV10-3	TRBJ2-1	CATTTSFGEQFF
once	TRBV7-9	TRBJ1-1	CASKSGVSTEAFF
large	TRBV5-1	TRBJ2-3	CASSISGTGSTDTQYF
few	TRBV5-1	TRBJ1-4	CASSRGETATNEKLFF
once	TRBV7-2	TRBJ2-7	CASSFGQAQQYF
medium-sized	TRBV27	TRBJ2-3	CASRSRTGTDTQYF
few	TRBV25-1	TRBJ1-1	CASSETSVNTEAFF
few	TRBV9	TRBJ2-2	CASSATGTGELFF
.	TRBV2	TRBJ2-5	CASSEVGGKETQYF
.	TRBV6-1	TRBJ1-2	CAIQMTGSDGYTF
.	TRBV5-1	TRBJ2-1	CASSPDWGRYNEQFF
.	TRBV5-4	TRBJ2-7	CASSLQGAYEQYF
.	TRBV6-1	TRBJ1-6	CASSESFPQVNSYNSPLHF